Listed below are T cell receptor beta chains from one sample, sequenced in a study of spatial heterogeneity in lung cancer. MiXCR was run by TCRdb on the 5' RACE reads, yielding one entry per CDR3 protein. The top ten hold roughly an eighth of the sample, which has some 23,000 distinct CDR3 sequences, 7% seen once. The sample consisted of PBMCs, taken at surgery. The receptors shown here come from a male donor with early-stage non-small cell lung cancer. The conserved cysteine and the conserved F or W are not part of the CDR3 here. Fields, in order: J gene, V gene, CDR3 protein.

j_call: TRBJ1-1
v_call: TRBV4-2
cdr3_aa: ASSPDEPRKVAEAF

j_call: TRBJ1-2
v_call: TRBV25-1
cdr3_aa: ASSAVGQVGYT

j_call: TRBJ1-5
v_call: TRBV28
cdr3_aa: ASSLERHYSNQPQH

j_call: TRBJ2-3
v_call: TRBV5-4
cdr3_aa: ASSSGLAGDTQY

j_call: TRBJ2-6
v_call: TRBV20-1
cdr3_aa: SATGLAGANVLT

j_call: TRBJ2-5
v_call: TRBV10-3
cdr3_aa: AISVVLGETQY

j_call: TRBJ2-2
v_call: TRBV6-2/TRBV6-3
cdr3_aa: ASSFDRATGELF

j_call: TRBJ2-1
v_call: TRBV11-3
cdr3_aa: ASSQGTGLNNEQF

j_call: TRBJ2-7
v_call: TRBV5-1
cdr3_aa: ASSYGGSSYEQY

j_call: TRBJ2-5
v_call: TRBV4-1
cdr3_aa: ASSQDRTKSEETQY

j_call: TRBJ1-3
v_call: TRBV7-2
cdr3_aa: ASSSRLGSGNTIY

j_call: TRBJ2-2
v_call: TRBV11-2
cdr3_aa: AVSPLETGELF

j_call: TRBJ1-5
v_call: TRBV12-3/TRBV12-4
cdr3_aa: ASSKGAYSNQPQH

j_call: TRBJ2-3
v_call: TRBV7-2
cdr3_aa: ASSPETFTDTQY

j_call: TRBJ2-5
v_call: TRBV7-2
cdr3_aa: ASSLVFRRETQY

j_call: TRBJ2-5
v_call: TRBV20-1
cdr3_aa: SAKPAGFQETQY

j_call: TRBJ2-5
v_call: TRBV18
cdr3_aa: ASSPPGTQETQY

j_call: TRBJ2-5
v_call: TRBV5-6
cdr3_aa: ASSLGTAHGRETQY

j_call: TRBJ2-3
v_call: TRBV7-8
cdr3_aa: ASSKDRPGGTDTQY

j_call: TRBJ2-3
v_call: TRBV20-1
cdr3_aa: SARVPGTDTQY

j_call: TRBJ2-1
v_call: TRBV9
cdr3_aa: ASSVGHAEQF

j_call: TRBJ2-2
v_call: TRBV7-3
cdr3_aa: ASSRGSGELF

j_call: TRBJ2-7
v_call: TRBV28
cdr3_aa: ATRSLTGEQY

j_call: TRBJ2-1
v_call: TRBV28
cdr3_aa: ASTPVAGLYNEQF

j_call: TRBJ2-7
v_call: TRBV29-1
cdr3_aa: SVDFRKESSYEQY

j_call: TRBJ1-3
v_call: TRBV11-2
cdr3_aa: ASSFSGQGASGNTIY

j_call: TRBJ1-4
v_call: TRBV20-1
cdr3_aa: SAGGRQTNEKLF

j_call: TRBJ2-2
v_call: TRBV5-1
cdr3_aa: ASSLSGSNTGELF

j_call: TRBJ1-5
v_call: TRBV30
cdr3_aa: AHVGGEQPQH

j_call: TRBJ2-7
v_call: TRBV28
cdr3_aa: ASSLPLHRSYEQY

j_call: TRBJ2-1
v_call: TRBV11-2
cdr3_aa: ASSSDHLRSF

j_call: TRBJ2-7
v_call: TRBV2
cdr3_aa: ASSDYGTYEQY

j_call: TRBJ1-3
v_call: TRBV5-1
cdr3_aa: ASSLDLGNTIY

j_call: TRBJ1-2
v_call: TRBV29-1
cdr3_aa: SVELGYGYT

j_call: TRBJ1-4
v_call: TRBV19
cdr3_aa: ASSDSPGRQGEKLF

j_call: TRBJ1-5
v_call: TRBV28
cdr3_aa: ASSELNQPQH

j_call: TRBJ1-2
v_call: TRBV6-1
cdr3_aa: ASSREPTGSRSGYT

j_call: TRBJ1-1
v_call: TRBV12-5
cdr3_aa: ASGLVPTLDRMNTEAF

j_call: TRBJ1-5
v_call: TRBV3-1
cdr3_aa: ASSQARGGNQPQH

j_call: TRBJ2-3
v_call: TRBV7-6
cdr3_aa: ASSRSGGRTDTQY

j_call: TRBJ1-1
v_call: TRBV27
cdr3_aa: ASSLSEGGNTEAF

j_call: TRBJ1-6
v_call: TRBV7-2
cdr3_aa: ASSLGRQNSPLH

j_call: TRBJ2-1
v_call: TRBV5-6
cdr3_aa: ASSLSVTDLDEQF